These 31 T cell receptor beta chains came from one sample sequenced in a study of metastatic and nonmetastatic thyroid tumors. No patient received treatment before thyroid surgery. TCRdb re-called clones via MiXCR from the PCR reads. Counted here are 30,000 to 40,000 clones, about a sixth occurring once; the ten biggest clones make up 9.5% to 15%. Sequencing was done on a sample of blood. These receptors were collected from a male donor with papillary thyroid cancer or a benign thyroid nodule (not recorded which). Some clones in this sample may be carry-over from other donors' samples.

This clone has a count of ten or more. V gene TRBV7-6 combines with J gene TRBJ2-1; no firm D call. CDR3 length: 15 residues. V was cut by 1 base and J by 7 bases, with 14 bases left in between. Germline CDR1 SGHVS, CDR2 FNYEAQ. CDR3 amino acids: CASSLEPSSGNEQFF. The CDR3, as DNA: TGTGCCAGCAGCTTAGAGCCGTCCTCTGGGAATGAGCAGTTCTTC.

This rearrangement joins TRBV27 to TRBJ2-1, with 13 bases matching TRBD2. Germline V gene lookup returns CDR1 MNHEY and CDR2 SMNVEV (reference sequence). V was pared by 5 bases and J by 5 bases, with 3 bases of the junction left unmatched. The CDR3 has 15 residues. The CDR3 sequence is CASSPGLAGDNEQFF. The CDR3 nucleotides read TGTGCCAGCAGTCCAGGACTAGCGGGAGACAATGAGCAGTTCTTC.

This clone came up many times. The CDR3 DNA is TGTGCCAGCAGCCGCGGACAGGCTAATGAAGCTTTCTTT. Translating it yields CASSRGQANEAFF. The rearrangement uses TRBV3-1 and TRBJ1-1; 7 bases map to TRBD1. Germline V gene data show CDR1 as LGHDT and CDR2 as YNNKEL (reference sequence). This CDR3 has 13 amino acids. Unmatched junction bases numbered 6, after V lost 4 bases and J lost 7 bases.

This clone has ten or more counts. V gene TRBV10-1 combines with J gene TRBJ2-7; D is ambiguous. Germline CDR1 and CDR2: WNHNN and SYGVQD (reference sequence). This CDR3 region has 14 residues. With 3 bases removed from V and 2 bases from J, the gap between germline ends came to 11 bases. This CDR3 reads CASSDDGETYEQYF. CDR3 nucleotide sequence: TGCGCCAGCAGTGATGATGGAGAAACCTACGAGCAGTACTTC.

This clone has ten or more counts. J is TRBJ2-2 and V is TRBV19; D gene ambiguous. The CDR3 length is 12 residues. Germline V gene sequence: CDR1 LNHDA, CDR2 SQIVND (reference sequence). V lost 2 bases and J lost 2, with 0 bases in between. The CDR3 region is CASSINTGELFF. The CDR3 coding sequence is TGTGCCAGTAGTATAAACACCGGGGAGCTGTTTTTT.

This clone was observed at least ten times. The CDR3 loop is CAWSDPPTGGSEQYF. The DNA for the CDR3 is TGTGCCTGGAGTGACCCTCCAACAGGGGGCTCCGAGCAGTACTTC. V gene TRBV30 combines with J gene TRBJ2-7, with 9 bases matching TRBD1. After removal of 1 base from V and 6 bases from J, the junction contained 10 bases not matched to a gene. Germline loops: CDR1 GTSNPN, CDR2 SVGIG (reference sequence). This CDR3 has 15 amino acids.

The sample holds a few counts of this clone. At one end, the junction sequence differs from germline, possibly due to a read error. The chain is built from TRBV6-1 and TRBJ1-1; tentative D call: TRBD1 (5 bases). The CDR3 loop spans 12 amino acids. Germline CDR1 is MNHNS and CDR2 is SASEGT. The CDR3 protein is CASGAGNAEAFF. The CDR3 DNA follows: TGTGCCAGCGGGGCAGGGAACGCTGAAGCTTTCTTT.

This clone was recorded a few times. The V call is TRBV10-3, the J call TRBJ2-7; tentatively, D is TRBD1 or TRBD2 (6 bases each). Germline lookup yields CDR1 ENHRY and CDR2 SYGVKD. Trimming removed 6 bases at V and 9 bases at J, with 24 bases between. This CDR3 has 15 residues. CDR3 region: CAISEPEGVVYWQYF. The CDR3 DNA reads TGTGCCATCAGCGAGCCGGAGGGGGTTGTGTACTGGCAGTACTTC.

At least ten counts were recorded for this clone. The sample has other DNA sequences that encode this CDR3 too. This chain uses TRBV19 with TRBJ1-1, with 9 nucleotides matching TRBD1. The CDR3 covers 15 residues. CDR1 and CDR2 (germline): LNHDA, SQIVND (reference sequence). V lost 4 bases, J lost 7 bases, and 10 bases stayed unmatched. Here the CDR3 reads CASSRTGEGLGEAFF. CDR3 nucleotide sequence: TGTGCCAGTAGTAGGACAGGGGAAGGGCTGGGTGAAGCTTTCTTT.

This clone ranks as medium-sized (0.01 to 0.1%). V is TRBV7-3 and J is TRBJ2-7; 8 positions match TRBD1. J was trimmed by 5 bases and V by 5 bases; bases with no gene match: 5. The CDR3 is 13 residues long. Germline V gene lookup returns CDR1 SGHTA and CDR2 FQGTGA. The DNA for the CDR3 is TGTGCCAGCAGCACAGGACAGGGAAACGAGCAGTACTTC. Its protein product is CASSTGQGNEQYF.

This clone is judged medium-sized. The V gene is TRBV6-1, the J gene TRBJ1-3; 7 nucleotides align to TRBD1. The germline gives CDR1 MNHNS, CDR2 SASEGT. The CDR3 runs to 15 residues. The trim removed 6 bases at V and 4 bases at J, leaving 9 bases unmatched. The CDR3 loop is CASRPRQGSGNTIYF. The DNA of the CDR3 is TGTGCCAGCAGGCCCCGACAGGGTTCGGGAAACACCATATATTTT.

This clone was recorded at least ten times. The chain carries TRBV18 and TRBJ1-1, with unresolved D. The germline gives CDR1 KGHSH, CDR2 LQKENI. Trimming cost V 6 bases and J 8 bases, with 10 bases left between them. This CDR3 is built from 11 residues. DNA of the CDR3: TGTGCCAGCTCTGGCGTAGTGGAAGCTTTCTTT. Its protein is CASSGVVEAFF.

There are many counts of this clone. The chain combines TRBV20-1 with TRBJ2-6, with D tentatively TRBD1 (7 bases). V lost 3 bases and J 2 bases, leaving 11 bases between the germline ends. The CDR3 runs 15 residues. Germline assignment: CDR1 DFQATT and CDR2 SNEGSKA (reference sequence). The CDR3: CSARQGGAGANVLTF. The CDR3 DNA reads as TGCAGTGCTAGGCAGGGGGGAGCTGGGGCCAACGTCCTGACTTTC.

This clone was detected only a few times. V usage is TRBV6-1 and J usage is TRBJ2-3; D call uncertain. CDR1 and CDR2 from the germline V gene are MNHNS and SASEGT. The CDR3 totals 15 residues. V dropped 6 bases and J dropped 5 bases, with 18 bases sitting between them. The CDR3 loop reads CASSSARKVGDTQYF. CDR3 sequence (DNA): TGTGCCAGCAGCTCAGCGCGGAAAGTAGGAGATACGCAGTATTTT.

In this sample, this clone turned up many times. V usage is TRBV6-1 and J usage is TRBJ2-7; the D call may be TRBD1 or TRBD2 (6 bases each). Per germline, CDR1 MNHNS and CDR2 SASEGT. This CDR3 spans 13 amino acids. V lost 3 bases, J lost 2 bases, and 8 bases lay in between. The chain's CDR3 is CASSEGGPYEQYF. In DNA, the CDR3 is TGTGCCAGCAGTGAGGGGGGCCCCTACGAGCAGTACTTC.

Judged by abundance, this clone is medium-sized. The chain combines TRBV6-2 or TRBV6-3 with TRBJ2-6, with D uncertain. Trimming removed 7 bases at V and 2 bases at J, with 6 bases between. The CDR3 loop spans 13 amino acids. Germline CDR1 reads MNHEY; CDR2 reads SVGEGT. CDR3 nucleotides: TGTGCCAGCACAGGAGCTGGGGCCAACGTCCTGACTTTC. Translated, it gives CASTGAGANVLTF.

The rearrangement links TRBV20-1 to TRBJ1-2, with D tentatively TRBD1 (6 bases). The CDR3 has 13 residues. V was pared by 0 bases and J by 10 bases, with 15 bases between. Germline values: CDR1 DFQATT, CDR2 SNEGSKA (reference sequence). The CDR3 is CSARDKWTDPYTF. CDR3 DNA: TGCAGTGCTAGAGATAAGTGGACAGACCCCTACACCTTC.

This clone has just a few counts. The rearrangement links TRBV6-1 to TRBJ1-2; 9 bases are shared with TRBD1. The trim removed 6 bases at V and 2 bases at J, leaving 7 bases unmatched. The CDR3 runs 15 residues. CDR1 is MNHNS, CDR2 SASEGT, per germline. In DNA, the CDR3 is TGTGCCAGCAGATCCACCGACAGGGGGAACTATGGCTACACCTTC. Its translation: CASRSTDRGNYGYTF.

This clone was seen many times. This chain links TRBV20-1 with TRBJ2-7, with 8 bases fitting TRBD2. Unmatched junction bases numbered 5, after V lost 2 bases and J lost 2 bases. Germline V gives CDR1 DFQATT, CDR2 SNEGSKA (reference sequence). This CDR3 has 14 amino acids. CDR3 loop: CSARPLAGPYEQYF. The CDR3 nucleotides read TGCAGTGCTAGACCTTTAGCGGGGCCCTACGAGCAGTACTTC.

This rearrangement joins TRBV14 to TRBJ2-7; 9 nucleotides line up with TRBD2. The J segment lost 6 bases and the V segment lost 0 bases, leaving 3 bases of the junction unmatched. The V gene's germline CDR1 is SGHDN and CDR2 FVKESK. The CDR3 consists of 14 residues. The CDR3, as DNA: TGTGCCAGCAGCCAAGAAGGGACTAGCATCGAGCAGTACTTC. This encodes CASSQEGTSIEQYF.

Comments on this clone: Other DNA sequences within the sample encode an identical CDR3. The rearrangement joins TRBV28 to TRBJ2-7; 16 bases agree with TRBD2. The length of the CDR3 is 19 residues. J was trimmed by 4 bases and V by 5 bases; bases with no gene match: 14. In germline, CDR1 is MDHEN, CDR2 SYDVKM. CDR3 sequence reads: CASSTVLGTSGRVVYEQYF. CDR3 sequence (DNA): TGTGCCAGCAGTACAGTACTCGGGACTAGCGGGAGGGTCGTATACGAGCAGTACTTC.

A word on this clone: A much larger clone lies one base from this, so it may be a read error. At the DNA level, this CDR3 is encoded by other sequences in the same sample as well. This sequence joins TRBV5-4 and TRBJ2-7, with 9 bases fitting TRBD1. The J segment lost 6 bases and the V segment lost 8 bases, leaving 12 bases of the junction unmatched. Per the germline V gene, CDR1 is SGHNT and CDR2 is YYREEE (reference sequence). This CDR3 is 14 amino acids long. For the CDR3, the DNA is TGTGCCAGTAAGACGGACAGGGGTTCGCTCGAGCAGTACTTC. Amino acid sequence: CASKTDRGSLEQYF.

Of note for this clone: The germline gene is not matched at one end of the junction; a read error may be the cause. The genes are TRBV11-3 and TRBJ2-2; 7 bases match TRBD1. Per germline, CDR1 SGHNT and CDR2 YENEEA. The CDR3 is made up of 12 amino acids. In DNA, the CDR3 is TGTTCCAGTCAGGGGGTTCACGGGGAGCTTTTTTTT. Translated, it gives CSSQGVHGELFF.

A few counts support this clone. V and J are TRBV6-1 and TRBJ1-1; D perhaps matches TRBD1 (5 bases). The germline V gene encodes CDR1 MNHNS and CDR2 SASEGT. V was pared by 2 bases and J by 1 base, with 8 bases between. The CDR3 covers 14 residues. CDR3 sequence: CASSESGKNTEAFF. Written as DNA, the CDR3 is TGTGCCAGCAGTGAATCAGGGAAGAACACTGAAGCTTTCTTT.

This clone was observed at least ten times. The gene calls are TRBV14 and TRBJ2-4; TRBD1 might be the D (5 bases). The V gene's germline CDR1 is SGHDN and CDR2 FVKESK. V gave up 0 bases and J gave up 6 bases, with 15 bases separating them. The CDR3 loop spans 16 amino acids. The DNA of the CDR3 is TGTGCCAGCAGCCAAGAGTCAGGGCTGATGGGAAACATTCAGTACTTC. This encodes CASSQESGLMGNIQYF.

This clone occurred many times. The chain combines TRBV7-2 with TRBJ2-1; 8 bases fit TRBD1. In germline, CDR1 is SGHTA, CDR2 FQGNSA. The CDR3 runs to 15 residues. V was pared by 5 bases and J by 7 bases, with 10 bases of the junction left unmatched. The CDR3 coding sequence is TGTGCCAGCAGCACAGACAGGGGAGTAGTGAATGAGCAGTTCTTC. Amino acids: CASSTDRGVVNEQFF.

This clone was seen at least ten times. V and J are TRBV2 and TRBJ2-7; 10 nucleotides match TRBD2. The germline gives CDR1 SNHLY, CDR2 FYNNEI. There are 14 residues in the CDR3. V shed 5 bases, J shed 4 bases, and the junction held 5 bases outside the gene matches. CDR3 loop: CASSLAGATYEQYF. The DNA for the CDR3 is TGTGCCAGCAGTCTAGCGGGGGCTACGTACGAGCAGTACTTC.

This clone was observed many times. Other DNA sequences from this sample encode an identical CDR3 as well. This chain uses TRBV11-2 with TRBJ1-1; TRBD1 agrees at 7 bases. Trimming took 4 bases from V and 1 from J; bases not matched to a gene: 9. The germline gives CDR1 SGHAT, CDR2 FQNNGV. CDR3 length: 16 amino acids. The CDR3 nucleotides read TGTGCCAGCAGCTCCCCTCTTACAGGGGCGAACACTGAAGCTTTCTTT. Protein product: CASSSPLTGANTEAFF. The full variable domain, in which reference TRBV11-2 and TRBJ1-1 provide the parts outside the CDR3, is EAGVAQSPRYKIIEKRQSVAFWCNPISGHATLYWYQQILGQGPKLLIQFQNNGVVDDSQLPKDRFSAERLKGVDSTLKIQPAKLEDSAVYLCASSSPLTGANTEAFFGQGTRLTVV.

This clone has a count of ten or more. The rearrangement joins TRBV24-1 to TRBJ2-2, with D perhaps matching TRBD1 (6 bases). Germline V gene data show CDR1 as KGHDR and CDR2 as SFDVKD. The CDR3 consists of 13 residues. The ends were cut back, 8 bases at V and 4 bases at J, with 10 bases in the middle. The CDR3 loop reads CATNQGSTGELFF. CDR3 DNA: TGTGCCACCAATCAGGGGAGCACCGGGGAGCTGTTTTTT.

This clone was seen a few times. The CDR3 does not end in the conserved phenylalanine or tryptophan, so this is likely a read error. It is unclear where the CDR3 begins or ends on the DNA, so no DNA is shown, and the CDR3 is as TCRdb lists it. This sequence joins TRBV7-9 and TRBJ2-7; the D call of TRBD2 is as the table states it, not checked on the DNA. Germline V gene lookup returns CDR1 SEHNR and CDR2 FQNEAQ (reference sequence). The CDR3 comprises 8 residues, both ends counted. The CDR3 protein is CASGFRGG.

Many counts were recorded for this clone. J is TRBJ1-5 and V is TRBV5-8; 9 positions match TRBD1. From germline, CDR1 is SGHTS and CDR2 YDEGEE. This CDR3 region has 16 residues. Trimming removed 4 bases from V and 7 bases from J; junction bases left unmatched: 12. The CDR3 spells CASSGGTGRSAQPQHF. Written as DNA, the CDR3 is TGTGCCAGCAGCGGTGGGACAGGGCGTTCCGCCCAGCCCCAGCATTTT.